This T cell receptor beta chain was profiled in a study of cytomegalovirus exposure and HLA in healthy donors. Findings of the study overall: Several of the most significant clusters appeared linked to common viral pathogens, based on a later analysis. A reported reduction in N-insertions relative to the 666-donor mean was seen in an Asian-associated ancestry cluster in a later analysis.

Notes on this clone: Its antigen is not known.

The PCR was carried out with 60 Vbeta primers and 13 Jbeta primers. The data were produced by immunoSEQ multiplex PCR, yet TCRdb's version contains in-frame clones alone and is incomplete. The repertoire consists of about 130,000 clones, with about 73% occurring once and the leading ten covering 2.1%. The V and J ends lost 11 bases and 3 bases respectively, with 14 bases between them. This CDR3 is 12 amino acids long. Germline V gives CDR1 SGHTA, CDR2 FQGNSA. The chain is built from TRBV7-2 and TRBJ2-7; tentatively, D is TRBD1 (6 bases). The source is a woman between 40 and 50 years old in good health and CMV-seropositive. Sequenced: PBMCs. CDR3 amino acids: CASRTGNYEQYF. CDR3 nucleotides: TGTGCCTCTCGAACAGGGAACTACGAGCAGTACTTC.